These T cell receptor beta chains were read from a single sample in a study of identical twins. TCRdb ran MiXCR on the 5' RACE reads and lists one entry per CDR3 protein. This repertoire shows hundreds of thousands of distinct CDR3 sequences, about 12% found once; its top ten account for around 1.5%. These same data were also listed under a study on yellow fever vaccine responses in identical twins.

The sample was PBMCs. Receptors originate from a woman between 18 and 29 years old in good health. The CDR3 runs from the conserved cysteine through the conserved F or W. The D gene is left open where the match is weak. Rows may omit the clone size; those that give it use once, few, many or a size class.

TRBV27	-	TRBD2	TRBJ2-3	CASSLFAGTSGTDTQYF	TGTGCCAGCAGTTTATTTGCCGGGACTAGCGGGACAGATACGCAGTATTTT
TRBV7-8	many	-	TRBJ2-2	CASSPGRPQGSGELFF	TGTGCCAGCAGCCCGGGGAGACCTCAGGGATCCGGGGAGCTGTTTTTT
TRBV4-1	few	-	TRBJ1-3	CASSQADSSGNTIYF	TGCGCCAGCAGCCAAGCTGACAGTTCTGGAAACACCATATATTTT
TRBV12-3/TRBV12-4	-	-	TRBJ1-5	CASSLDTDNQPQHF	TGTGCCAGCAGTTTGGACACCGACAATCAGCCCCAGCATTTT
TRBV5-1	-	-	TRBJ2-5	CASSSRRGPQAQETQYF	TGCGCCAGCAGCTCTCGGCGGGGGCCCCAGGCCCAAGAGACCCAGTACTTC
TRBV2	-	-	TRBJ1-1	CASSVFLSAAQKDTEAFF	TGTGCCAGCAGTGTGTTTCTATCGGCAGCACAGAAGGACACTGAAGCTTTCTTT
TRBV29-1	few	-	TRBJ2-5	CSVVGVGETQYF	TGCAGCGTTGTTGGGGTGGGGGAGACCCAGTACTTC
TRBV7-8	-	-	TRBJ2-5	CASRFDRQETQYF	TGTGCCAGCAGATTTGACAGGCAAGAGACCCAGTACTTC
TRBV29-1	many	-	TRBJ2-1	CSGLEHEQFF	TGCAGCGGCCTAGAGCATGAGCAGTTCTTC
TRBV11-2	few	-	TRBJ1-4	CASSLVDGRTNEKLFF	TGTGCCAGCAGCTTAGTAGATGGCAGGACTAATGAAAAACTGTTTTTT
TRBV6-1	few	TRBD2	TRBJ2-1	CASSEVRGSGVKQFF	TGTGCCAGCAGTGAAGTTCGAGGGAGCGGGGTTAAGCAGTTCTTC
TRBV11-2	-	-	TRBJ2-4	CASSQVLQLDPAKNIQYF	TGTGCCAGCAGCCAAGTCCTGCAGCTTGATCCTGCCAAAAACATTCAGTACTTC
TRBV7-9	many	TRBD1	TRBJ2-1	CASSSQGVGGYNEQFF	TGTGCCAGCAGCTCACAGGGGGTTGGAGGCTACAATGAGCAGTTCTTC
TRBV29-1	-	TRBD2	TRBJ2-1	CSVEVLAGAREQFF	TGCAGCGTTGAAGTTCTAGCGGGAGCTCGGGAGCAGTTCTTC
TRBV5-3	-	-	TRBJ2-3	CARSFRADTQYF	TGTGCCAGAAGCTTCCGGGCAGATACGCAGTATTTT
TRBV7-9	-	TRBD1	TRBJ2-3	CASSQTGSGDTQYF	TGTGCCAGCAGCCAGACAGGGAGTGGGGATACGCAGTATTTT
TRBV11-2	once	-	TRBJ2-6	CASSPLLSSGANVLTF	TGTGCCAGCAGCCCATTGCTATCTTCTGGGGCCAACGTCCTGACTTTC
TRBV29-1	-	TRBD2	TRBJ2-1	CSVEGLAETYNEQFF	TGCAGCGTAGAGGGACTAGCGGAGACCTACAATGAGCAGTTCTTC
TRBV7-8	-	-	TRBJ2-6	CASSLTRISGANVLTF	TGTGCCAGCAGCTTAACTAGAATCTCTGGGGCCAACGTCCTGACTTTC
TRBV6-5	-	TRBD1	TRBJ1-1	CASSYSLGQGSTEAFF	TGTGCCAGCAGTTACTCGTTGGGACAGGGGTCCACTGAAGCTTTCTTT
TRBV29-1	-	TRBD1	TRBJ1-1	CSVGKSTGWGRAFF	TGCAGCGTTGGGAAGTCGACAGGGTGGGGAAGAGCTTTCTTT
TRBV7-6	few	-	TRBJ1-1	CASSINQGRVTEAFF	TGTGCCAGCAGCATAAATCAAGGACGGGTCACTGAAGCTTTCTTT
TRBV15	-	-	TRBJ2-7	CATSRDPTYEQYF	TGTGCCACCAGCAGAGATCCGACCTACGAGCAGTACTTC
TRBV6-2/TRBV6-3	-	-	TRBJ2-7	CASRVPAGVYEQYF	TGTGCCAGCAGAGTCCCAGCGGGTGTCTACGAGCAGTACTTC
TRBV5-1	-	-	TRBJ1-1	CASSLSGQGYPEAFF	TGCGCCAGCAGCTTAAGTGGGCAGGGGTATCCTGAAGCTTTCTTT
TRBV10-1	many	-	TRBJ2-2	CASSGYAGPNTGELFF	TGCGCCAGCAGTGGTTATGCGGGTCCGAACACCGGGGAGCTGTTTTTT
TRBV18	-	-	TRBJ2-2	CASSLVYGTHTGELFF	TGTGCCAGCTCACTCGTCTACGGGACACACACCGGGGAGCTGTTTTTT
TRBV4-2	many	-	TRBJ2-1	CASSQGLESSEQFF	TGTGCCAGCAGCCAAGGACTAGAGTCCAGTGAGCAGTTCTTC